The 8 T cell receptor beta chains in this list originate from one sample, sequenced in a study of cytomegalovirus exposure and HLA in healthy donors. PCR primers comprised 60 Vbeta and 13 Jbeta primers. TCRdb's copy holds only in-frame clones and misses some; the assay was immunoSEQ multiplex PCR. The table includes 120,000 to 150,000 clones, around 84% detected once. Sequenced sample: PBMCs. The source of these receptors is a man in his forties in good health and CMV-seropositive.

A remark on this clone: The sample has other DNA sequences that encode this CDR3 too. CDR3 loop: CASSLTGGTEAFF. CDR3 DNA: TGTGCCAGCAGCTTAACAGGGGGCACTGAAGCTTTCTTT. V is TRBV6-1 and J is TRBJ1-1; 8 nucleotides match TRBD1. The germline CDR1 and CDR2 sequences are MNHNS and SASEGT. The V gene end was trimmed by 6 bases and the J gene end by 4 bases; junction bases not matched to a gene: 4. This CDR3 is 13 amino acids long.

The chain joins TRBV7-3 to TRBJ2-5; D remains ambiguous. The J call is uncertain, as TRBJ2-7 better fits the DNA end. CDR1 is SGHTA and CDR2 is FQGTGA in the germline V gene. CDR3 length: 14 amino acids. CDR3 protein: CASSTLVLSYEQYF. The CDR3 nucleotides are TGTGCCAGCAGCACCCTCGTCCTATCCTACGAGCAGTACTTC.

The CDR3 region is CASSEGSGMNTEAFF. CDR3 bases: TGTGCCAGCAGCGAGGGGTCCGGTATGAACACTGAAGCTTTCTTT. This sequence joins TRBV9 and TRBJ1-1; TRBD1 is a possible D gene (5 bases). The V gene lost 3 bases and the J gene lost 0 bases, with 12 bases spanning the gap. CDR1 is SGDLS, CDR2 YYNGEE, per germline. The CDR3 is made up of 15 amino acids.

The chain employs TRBV6-6 and TRBJ1-2, with TRBD1 matching 9 bases. This CDR3 comprises 15 residues. The V segment lost 5 bases and the J segment 8 bases; nucleotides outside the gene matches: 12. Germline V gene lookup returns CDR1 MNHNY and CDR2 SVGAGI (reference sequence). The CDR3 nucleotides are TGTGCCAGCAGTCCTGACAGGGGGTCCGTTGGAGGCTACACCTTC. As protein: CASSPDRGSVGGYTF.

The chain recombines TRBV4-1 with TRBJ1-1; D is undetermined. V lost 1 base to trimming and J lost 3 bases, with 9 bases between them. Germline CDR1 MGHRA, CDR2 YSYEKL. CDR3 length equals 14 residues. The CDR3: CASSQGDTDTEAFF. CDR3 bases: TGCGCCAGCAGCCAAGGCGACACGGACACTGAAGCTTTCTTT.

V gene TRBV7-7 combines with J gene TRBJ2-7; TRBD1 aligns across 8 bases. CDR3 length: 15 amino acids. CDR1 SSHAT and CDR2 FNYEAQ come from the germline V gene (reference sequence). J lost 4 bases, V lost 4 bases, and 9 bases had no gene match. The CDR3 bases are TGTGCCAGCAGCTCGGCGACAGGGGCAGGTTACGAGCAGTACTTC. It translates to CASSSATGAGYEQYF.

This clone was seen just once. The chain combines TRBV6-5 with TRBJ2-7; 9 nucleotides align to TRBD2. From germline, CDR1 is MNHEY and CDR2 SVGAGI. The length of the CDR3 is 16 residues. V gave up 0 bases and J gave up 4 bases; unmatched junction bases: 7. CDR3 DNA sequence: TGTGCCAGCAGTTACTCGTATAGCGGGAGTTTGTACGAGCAGTACTTC. It codes for CASSYSYSGSLYEQYF.

The V gene is TRBV28, the J gene TRBJ1-3; 7 positions match TRBD1. The CDR3 totals 14 residues. Germline CDR1 MDHEN, CDR2 SYDVKM. Germline trimming cut 7 bases from V and 0 bases from J; bases unmatched to any gene: 3. The CDR3 sequence is CASMGQNSGNTIYF. The CDR3 DNA reads TGTGCCAGCATGGGACAGAACTCTGGAAACACCATATATTTT.